This T cell receptor beta chain comes out of a study of identifying expanded T cells in peripheral blood. Overall study findings and caveats: Clone count variance between roughly 2-week samples rose with total template count. Technical replicates showed about 1.2 changed clones; around 2 weeks about 16; four weeks 19.

Germline assignment: CDR1 SGHNT and CDR2 YENEEA. The V segment lost 1 base and the J segment 5 bases; nucleotides outside the gene matches: 7. The CDR3 runs 17 residues. During the collection period, no donor immune events like infections were recorded. To note about this clone: The target antigen is unknown.

Libraries were prepared by immunoSEQ multiplex PCR; TCRdb keeps only in-frame clonotypes and omits some of them. The sample has roughly 63,000 clones, over 80% seen once. The sequenced sample consisted of blood. This chain joins TRBV11-3 and TRBJ2-5, with 13 bases lining up with TRBD2. The clonotype was recovered from a person aged 18 to 75 in good health. The CDR3, as DNA: TGTGCCAGCAGCTTAGGGACTAGCGGGAGAGTCCAGGAGACCCAGTACTTC. It specifies CASSLGTSGRVQETQYF.